A single sample gave rise to the 21 T cell receptor beta chains below, sequenced in a study of OX40 agonist ivuxolimab in advanced cancers. This table comes from immunoSEQ multiplex PCR, and its TCRdb copy is limited to in-frame clones, with some not included. The table shows some 42,000 clones, with 70% to 90% occurring only once. The source material was CD4+ or CD8+ T cells sorted from blood, sampled in a trial of the OX40 agonist ivuxolimab. These receptors originate from an adult with an advanced solid tumor such as melanoma, head and neck, liver or kidney cancer.

The chain is built from TRBV7-6 and TRBJ1-5; D is unresolved. The V gene lost 2 bases and the J gene lost 0 bases, with 8 bases spanning the gap. Germline loops: CDR1 SGHVS, CDR2 FNYEAQ. This CDR3 has 15 amino acids. This CDR3 is CASSLRADSNQPQHF. CDR3 sequence (DNA): TGTGCCAGCAGCTTAAGGGCGGATAGCAATCAGCCCCAGCATTTT.

This chain joins TRBV7-9 and TRBJ2-4, with D unresolved. The CDR3 contains 14 residues. Germline CDR1 SEHNR, CDR2 FQNEAQ (reference sequence). The V and J ends lost 5 bases and 7 bases respectively, with 15 bases between them. The CDR3 bases are TGTGCCAGCAGCACTGTAAAAGGTCGGAACATTCAGTACTTC. This sequence encodes CASSTVKGRNIQYF.

This rearrangement joins TRBV5-1 to TRBJ1-2; no clear D gene. V was pared by 3 bases and J by 3 bases, with 18 bases between. The CDR3 runs 16 residues. Germline-derived CDR1 and CDR2 are SGHRS and YFSETQ. CDR3 nucleotides: TGCGCCAGCAGCTCCTTCCTCGGGTCTTCTTACTATGGCTACACCTTC. Translating it yields CASSSFLGSSYYGYTF.

The chain links TRBV10-2 to TRBJ1-6; D may be TRBD1 (5 bases). Trimming stripped 4 bases from V and 8 bases from J, with 18 bases between. The CDR3 totals 16 residues. Germline V CDR1 and CDR2: WSHSY, SAAADI. The CDR3: CASSGFGAGRDSPLHF. CDR3 nucleotides: TGCGCCAGCAGTGGATTTGGGGCAGGGAGGGATTCACCCCTCCACTTT.

Points on this clone: At one of its ends the junction is not consistent with the germline gene, which may arise from a read error. The chain is built from TRBV4-3 and TRBJ2-3; 7 nucleotides line up with TRBD2. From germline, CDR1 is LGHNA and CDR2 YSLEER. The CDR3 consists of 16 residues. Here the CDR3 DNA reads TGCGCCAGCGGCCAAGTGGGGGGGGGAAGCACAGATACGCAGTATTTT. It specifies CASGQVGGGSTDTQYF.

This chain connects TRBV6-1 to TRBJ1-1; D may be TRBD1 (5 bases). The germline V gene has CDR1 MNHNS and CDR2 SASEGT. V dropped 6 bases and J dropped 4 bases, with 12 bases sitting between them. This CDR3 is built from 13 residues. The CDR3 DNA follows: TGTGCCAGCAGGCCTCAGGGACGCACTGAAGCTTTCTTT. It is translated as CASRPQGRTEAFF.

This chain uses TRBV6-5 with TRBJ1-6; D gene unclear. V was pared by 0 bases and J by 6 bases, with 9 bases between. Per germline, CDR1 MNHEY and CDR2 SVGAGI. The CDR3 is 15 residues long. The CDR3 region is CASSYSLAINSPLHF. The DNA for the CDR3 is TGTGCCAGCAGTTACTCGCTTGCTATTAATTCACCCCTCCACTTT.

The rearrangement joins TRBV5-4 to TRBJ2-1; TRBD2 might be the D (6 bases). The CDR3 runs 15 residues. The V end was cut by 4 bases, the J end by 0 bases, with 11 bases between. CDR1 and CDR2 (germline): SGHNT, YYREEE (reference sequence). The DNA of the CDR3 is TGTGCCAGCAGCCAGGACGGGAGCTCCTACAATGAGCAGTTCTTC. Protein product: CASSQDGSSYNEQFF.

This chain joins TRBV7-7 and TRBJ2-5, with unresolved D. This CDR3 is 13 amino acids long. With 6 bases removed from V and 1 base from J, the gap between germline ends came to 9 bases. Germline V CDR1 and CDR2: SSHAT, FNYEAQ (reference sequence). The chain's CDR3 is CASSLTIQETQYF. The CDR3 nucleotides read TGTGCCAGCAGTTTGACGATCCAAGAGACCCAGTACTTC.

This clone is classed as medium-sized. CDR3 nucleotide sequence: TGTGCCAGCAGCTTAGAAGGGAGGGAGCAGTACTTC. This gives the protein CASSLEGREQYF. The rearrangement joins TRBV7-2 to TRBJ2-7, with a weak D call TRBD2 (6 bases). This CDR3 region has 12 residues. Germline V gives CDR1 SGHTA, CDR2 FQGNSA. V was pared by 1 base and J by 7 bases, with 8 bases between.

This clone occurred once. The rearrangement uses TRBV28 and TRBJ2-1; 13 bases line up with TRBD2. J lost 5 bases, V lost 10 bases, and 2 bases had no gene match. The CDR3 has 13 amino acids. Germline loops: CDR1 MDHEN, CDR2 SYDVKM. CDR3 coding DNA: TGTGCCATCGGACTAGCGGGGGACAATGAGCAGTTCTTC. Protein: CAIGLAGDNEQFF.

The chain recombines TRBV5-6 with TRBJ1-2; tentative D call: TRBD1 (6 bases). The germline V gene has CDR1 SGHDT and CDR2 YYEEEE. V was trimmed by 6 bases and J by 4 bases, leaving 13 bases between them. The length of the CDR3 is 13 residues. For the CDR3, the DNA is TGTGCCAGCACCACAGGGACTCCCTATGGCTACACCTTC. Translated, it gives CASTTGTPYGYTF.

CDR3 residues: CASSLRSSYEQYF. In nucleotides, the CDR3 is TGCGCCAGCAGCTTGAGGAGCTCCTACGAGCAGTACTTC. V and J are TRBV5-1 and TRBJ2-7; the D is unclear. Per germline, CDR1 SGHRS and CDR2 YFSETQ. The CDR3 loop spans 13 amino acids. The V and J ends lost 1 base and 0 bases respectively, with 5 bases between them. Based on the CDR3 plus reference TRBV5-1 and TRBJ2-7, the full variable domain is KAGVTQTPRYLIKTRGQQVTLSCSPISGHRSVSWYQQTPGQGLQFLFEYFSETQRNKGNFPGRFSGRQFSNSRSEMNVSTLELGDSALYLCASSLRSSYEQYFGPGTRLTVT.

This clone appeared a few times. The rearrangement links TRBV6-6 to TRBJ1-2; D gene uncertain. The CDR3 runs 16 residues. Germline-derived CDR1 and CDR2 are MNHNY and SVGAGI (reference sequence). Trimming took 3 bases from V and 4 from J, leaving 18 bases between them. Here the CDR3 reads CASSYIARDRGYGYTF. The CDR3 DNA sequence: TGTGCCAGCAGTTATATAGCTAGAGATAGAGGCTATGGCTACACCTTC.

V gene TRBV2 combines with J gene TRBJ2-7, with D uncertain. Trimming left V 2 bases short and J 0 bases short, with 11 bases between. This CDR3 region has 15 residues. The germline gives CDR1 SNHLY, CDR2 FYNNEI. The CDR3 DNA reads TGTGCCAGCAGTGAAAATGATCCCAGCTCCTACGAGCAGTACGTC. Its protein is CASSENDPSSYEQYV.

The chain joins TRBV5-4 to TRBJ2-3; D unclear. This CDR3 has 12 amino acids. The germline V gene encodes CDR1 SGHNT and CDR2 YYREEE (reference sequence). V lost 0 bases and J lost 8, with 7 bases in between. Written as DNA, the CDR3 is TGTGCCAGCAGCTTGGAGGCCGCTACGCAGTATTTT. As protein: CASSLEAATQYF.

V is TRBV15 and J is TRBJ2-4; D gene ambiguous. Trimming removed 0 bases from V and 7 bases from J, with 13 bases in between. The CDR3 has 15 residues. Per the germline V gene, CDR1 is LNHNV and CDR2 is YYDKDF (reference sequence). Written as DNA, the CDR3 is TGTGCCACCAGCAGAGATCTGGGCCAAGCGAACATTCAGTACTTC. Translation gives CATSRDLGQANIQYF.

The chain recombines TRBV9 with TRBJ2-5, with D perhaps TRBD2 (5 bases). CDR3 length: 14 amino acids. Trimming left V 0 bases short and J 5 bases short, with 11 bases between. Germline V gives CDR1 SGDLS, CDR2 YYNGEE. DNA of the CDR3: TGTGCCAGCAGCGTAGAAGCTAGCACGGAGACCCAGTACTTC. This translates into CASSVEASTETQYF. Together with reference TRBV9 and TRBJ2-5, the CDR3 gives the full variable domain: DSGVTQTPKHLITATGQRVTLRCSPRSGDLSVYWYQQSLDQGLQFLIQYYNGEERAKGNILERFSAQQFPDLHSELNLSSLELGDSALYFCASSVEASTETQYFGPGTRLLVL.

The chain joins TRBV5-6 to TRBJ1-5; D gene uncertain. Looked up from germline, CDR1 is SGHDT and CDR2 is YYEEEE. This CDR3 region has 14 residues. Trimming stripped 5 bases from V and 0 bases from J, with 9 bases between. The CDR3 nucleotides read TGTGCCAGCAGACGGGGTTCTAGCAATCAGCCCCAGCATTTT. It codes for CASRRGSSNQPQHF.

The chain recombines TRBV9 with TRBJ2-1; D ambiguous. In germline, CDR1 is SGDLS, CDR2 YYNGEE. This CDR3 has 14 residues. Trimming took 4 bases from V and 1 from J, leaving 9 bases between them. CDR3 nucleotides: TGTGCCAGCAGCATAGGGTCTTCCTACAATGAGCAGTTCTTC. It is translated as CASSIGSSYNEQFF.

The chain joins TRBV19 to TRBJ1-2; a weak D match, TRBD1 (5 bases). V lost 7 bases and J 5 bases, leaving 14 bases between the germline ends. The CDR3 spans 13 residues. The germline V gene has CDR1 LNHDA and CDR2 SQIVND (reference sequence). CDR3 bases: TGTGCCAGTAACCCCGGGGGGGTTTATGGCTACACCTTC. Its translation is CASNPGGVYGYTF. The complete variable domain, with remaining parts taken from reference TRBV19 and TRBJ1-2, reads DGGITQSPKYLFRKEGQNVTLSCEQNLNHDAMYWYRQDPGQGLRLIYYSQIVNDFQKGDIAEGYSVSREKKESFPLTVTSAQKNPTAFYLCASNPGGVYGYTFGSGTRLTVV.